This T cell receptor (beta chain) is drawn from a study of post-analysis software for immune sequencing data. Study-wide context: Relapsing-remitting, secondary progressive and progressive-relapsing multiple sclerosis courses were included.

Built from TCR beta cDNA, the libraries had unique molecular identifiers in them. T cells numbering roughly 1 to 10 million yielded cDNA molecules that totaled about 500,000. TCRdb re-called the PCR reads with MiXCR, one entry per CDR3 protein. The sample has approximately 730,000 distinct CDR3 sequences, 30% seen once. V lost 5 bases, J lost 10 bases, and 15 bases stayed unmatched. Germline V gives CDR1 MNHEY, CDR2 SVGAGI. This CDR3 region has 16 residues. Whole-study results and caveats: In patients, TRBV5-6, TRBV5-1 and TRBV20-1 belonged to five TRBV segments found more frequently than in controls. F measure clustering grouped samples strongly by preparation batch.

The table lists this clonotype with a few counts. Its antigen is as yet unknown. The chain recombines TRBV6-5 with TRBJ1-4; the match to TRBD1 covers 8 bases. The TCR originated in a girl under 18 with multiple sclerosis. Sequenced input: blood. Here the CDR3 reads CASSHPGGQGPTKLFF. In DNA form, the CDR3 reads TGTGCCAGCAGTCACCCCGGTGGACAGGGCCCCACAAAACTGTTTTTT.